This T cell receptor (beta chain) was sequenced for a study of T cells expressing NK-cell markers. Germline CDR1 and CDR2: PRHDT and FYEKMQ (reference sequence). The CDR3 loop spans 12 amino acids. For each CDR3 protein, TCRdb gives one entry from its re-call of the 5' RACE reads, without DNA. With 350,000 to 400,000 distinct CDR3 sequences in the sample, the ten largest clones hold about 10%. The sample was blood T cells: a sorted CD56 or NKG2C T cell subset, CD4+ or CD8+ T cells, or bulk PBMC T cells (not recorded which). V gene TRBV13 combines with J gene TRBJ2-3; absent DNA, TCRdb's TRBD2 call cannot be checked. This sequence originates from a woman aged 45-59 years in good health. The CDR3 is CATERVTDTQYF.